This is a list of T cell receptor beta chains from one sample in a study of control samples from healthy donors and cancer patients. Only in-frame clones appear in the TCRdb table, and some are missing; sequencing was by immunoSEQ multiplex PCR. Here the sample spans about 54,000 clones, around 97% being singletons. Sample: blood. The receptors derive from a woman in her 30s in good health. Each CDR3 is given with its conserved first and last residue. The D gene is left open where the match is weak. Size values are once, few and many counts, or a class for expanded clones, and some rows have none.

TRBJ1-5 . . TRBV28 TGTGCCAGCAGTTTATACCGTAACAGGTATAGCAATCAGCCCCAGCATTTT CASSLYRNRYSNQPQHF
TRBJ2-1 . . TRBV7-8 TGTGCCAGCAGCGCACGGACCAATACCTACAATGAGCAGTTCTTC CASSARTNTYNEQFF
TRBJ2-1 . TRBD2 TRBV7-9 TGTGCCAGCAGCTTAGGCCCCGGACTAGCGGGATTCTACAATGAGCAGTTCTTC CASSLGPGLAGFYNEQFF
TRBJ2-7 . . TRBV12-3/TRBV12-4 TGTGCCAGCAGTGCTAACGCTCCCTACGAGCAGTACTTC CASSANAPYEQYF
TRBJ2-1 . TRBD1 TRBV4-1 TGCGCCAGCAGCCAAGATGGGGCAGGGGGCAATGAGCAGTTCTTC CASSQDGAGGNEQFF
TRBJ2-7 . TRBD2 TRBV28 TGTGCCAGCAGTGTGTCTCTAGCGGGGAACTACGAGCAGTACTTC CASSVSLAGNYEQYF
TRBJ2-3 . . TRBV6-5 TGTGCCAGCAGTTACTCGGTCTATTCAGATACGCAGTATTTT CASSYSVYSDTQYF
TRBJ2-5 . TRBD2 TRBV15 TGTGCCACCAGCATCCGGACTAGCGGGTCTGAGACCCAGTACTTC CATSIRTSGSETQYF
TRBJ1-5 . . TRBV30 TGTGCCTGGAGTGTGTCGAGCAATCAGCCCCAGCATTTT CAWSVSSNQPQHF
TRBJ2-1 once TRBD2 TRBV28 TGTGCCAGCAGTCTAGGGACTAGCGGGAGGACCTCCTACAATGAGCAGTTCTTC CASSLGTSGRTSYNEQFF
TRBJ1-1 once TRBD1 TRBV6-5 TGTGCCAGCAGTTACCAGGGGGCAGGGCAGGCTTTCTTT CASSYQGAGQAFF
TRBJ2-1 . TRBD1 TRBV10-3 TGTGCCATCAGAGGGACAGACTCCTACAATGAGCAGTTCTTC CAIRGTDSYNEQFF
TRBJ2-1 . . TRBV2 TGTGCCAGTGACGCCCAGGGTGGACAGTTCTTC CASDAQGGQFF
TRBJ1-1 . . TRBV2 TGTGCCAGCAGGAAGGGGGGGGGCTTGAACACTGAAGCTTTCTTT CASRKGGGLNTEAFF
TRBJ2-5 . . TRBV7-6 TGTGCCAGCAGCTTACTTGGGGAGACCCAGTACTTC CASSLLGETQYF
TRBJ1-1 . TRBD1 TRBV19 TGTGCCAGTAGTATTCGGACAGGGGGAGGCACTGAAGCTTTCTTT CASSIRTGGGTEAFF
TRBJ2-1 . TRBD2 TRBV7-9 TGTGCCAGCAGCCCCCCCCCGGGCCTAGCGGATTACAATGAGCAGTTCTTC CASSPPPGLADYNEQFF
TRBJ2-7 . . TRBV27 TGTGCCAGCAGTTTTGGAACAGGGACCTACGAGCAGTACTTC CASSFGTGTYEQYF
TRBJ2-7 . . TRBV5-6 TGTGCCAGCAGCCCGCCGCGGAGCGGCCCCTACTACGAGCAGTACTTC CASSPPRSGPYYEQYF
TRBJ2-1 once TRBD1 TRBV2 TGTGCCAGCAGAAAACCCGGGACAGGGTACAATGAGCAGTTCTTC CASRKPGTGYNEQFF
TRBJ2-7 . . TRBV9 TGTGCCAGCAGCGTAGCTACGGTTGTTGGGGACGAGCAGTACTTC CASSVATVVGDEQYF
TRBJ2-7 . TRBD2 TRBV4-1 TGCGCCAGCAGCCATCCCGATAACCAGGGGACTAGCGGGAGGAAGGCTCTCGGAGAGCAGTACTTC CASSHPDNQGTSGRKALGEQYF
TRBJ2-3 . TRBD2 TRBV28 TGTGCCAGCGAGACCCTTAGCGGGAGCACAGATACGCAGTATTTT CASETLSGSTDTQYF
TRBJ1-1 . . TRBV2 TGTGCCAGCAGTGAAGCCAAGTCCGAAGCTTTCTTT CASSEAKSEAFF
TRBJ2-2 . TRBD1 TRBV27 TGTGCCAGCAAACAGGGGCCGGGGGAGCTGTTTTTT CASKQGPGELFF
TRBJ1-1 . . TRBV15 TGTGCCACCAGCAGGCAGGAGAGTAAGGTTAAGACTGAAGCTTTCTTT CATSRQESKVKTEAFF
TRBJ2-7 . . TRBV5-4 TGTGCCAGCAGCTTGGGGGACGCAGGAGAGGGTAGGGAGTACTTC CASSLGDAGEGREYF
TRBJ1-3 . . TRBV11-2 TGTGCCAGCAGCTTTGGGGGAGACACCATATATTTT CASSFGGDTIYF
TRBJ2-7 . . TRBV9 TGTGCCAGCAGCGTAGGGGGAGATTCCTACGAGCAGTACTTC CASSVGGDSYEQYF
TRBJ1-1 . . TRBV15 TGTGCCACCAGCAGACGCGGTACGGCCGAAGCTTTCTTT CATSRRGTAEAFF
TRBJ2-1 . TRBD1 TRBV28 TGTGCCAGCCGCTCAAGGACAGGAAAAATCTCCTACAATGAGCAGTTCTTC CASRSRTGKISYNEQFF